The 32 T cell receptor beta chains below all came from one sample that was sequenced in a study of post-analysis software for immune sequencing data. Study results and limitations: Four to six TRBV segments (TRBV5-6, TRBV5-1 and TRBV20-1 among them) occurred more frequently in patients than in controls.

These receptors are not linked to any known antigen. Every TCR beta cDNA library bore unique molecular identifiers. TCRdb passed the PCR reads through MiXCR, listing each CDR3 protein once. This table holds under 650,000 distinct CDR3 sequences, 44% found once. Input material: blood. The receptors derive from a girl aged 5-17 years with multiple sclerosis.

The chain recombines TRBV20-1 with TRBJ1-5, with D maybe TRBD1 (6 bases). The V gene lost 6 bases and the J gene lost 4 bases, with 16 bases spanning the gap. The length of the CDR3 is 14 residues. Germline loops: CDR1 DFQATT, CDR2 SNEGSKA (reference sequence). CDR3 sequence: CSAKTGRGNQPQHF. For the CDR3, the DNA is TGCAGTGCCAAGACGGGCAGGGGTAATCAGCCCCAGCATTTT.

This clonotype has just a few counts. V and J are TRBV3-1 and TRBJ2-5, with D tentatively TRBD1 (5 bases). Germline-derived CDR1 and CDR2 are LGHDT and YNNKEL (reference sequence). Trimming cost V 5 bases and J 4 bases, with 20 bases left between them. The CDR3 is 16 residues long. CDR3 DNA sequence: TGTGCCAGCAGCTACATATTAGGTCATGACAGAGAGACCCAGTACTTC. Translation: CASSYILGHDRETQYF.

This clonotype was seen a handful of times. This sequence joins TRBV6-6 and TRBJ2-7, with D tentatively TRBD2 (7 bases). The germline CDR1 and CDR2 sequences are MNHNY and SVGAGI (reference sequence). This CDR3 has 12 residues. V lost 4 bases and J 9 bases, leaving 13 bases between the germline ends. Here the CDR3 reads CASSWAGEGQYF. CDR3 nucleotide sequence: TGTGCCAGCAGTTGGGCAGGGGAGGGGCAGTACTTC.

Regarding this clonotype: Germline is not matched at one junction end, which may reflect a read error. The chain recombines TRBV12-5 with TRBJ2-4; TRBD1 matches 7 bases. Looked up from germline, CDR1 is LGHNT and CDR2 is FRNRAP. There are 16 residues in the CDR3. The CDR3 spells CASGSLRGLAKTIQYF. CDR3 DNA sequence: TGTGCTAGTGGTTCCCTGAGGGGGCTCGCCAAAACCATTCAGTACTTC.

The V gene is TRBV5-1, the J gene TRBJ2-7; D possibly corresponds to TRBD2 (6 bases). Trimming removed 4 bases at V and 7 bases at J, with 18 bases between. The germline V gene encodes CDR1 SGHRS and CDR2 YFSETQ. CDR3 size: 14 residues. This chain's CDR3 is CASSPSEARGEQYF. The CDR3, as DNA: TGCGCCAGCAGCCCCAGCGAAGCCCGGGGGGAGCAGTACTTC.

The chain is built from TRBV7-9 and TRBJ2-7; the D gene is possibly TRBD1 (6 bases). CDR1 is SEHNR and CDR2 is FQNEAQ in the germline V gene (reference sequence). Trimming cost V 1 base and J 2 bases, with 6 bases left between them. This CDR3 spans 13 amino acids. CDR3 loop: CASSLEGAYEQYF. The DNA of the CDR3 is TGTGCCAGCAGCTTAGAGGGGGCCTACGAGCAGTACTTC.

The V and J genes are TRBV11-2 and TRBJ2-7, with D possibly being TRBD1 (6 bases). V lost 5 bases, J lost 4 bases, and 12 bases lay in between. The CDR3 has 13 amino acids. Germline V gene data show CDR1 as SGHAT and CDR2 as FQNNGV. The CDR3: CASSGNTGYEQYF. CDR3 in DNA: TGTGCCAGCAGCGGAAATACAGGGTACGAGCAGTACTTC.

The chain employs TRBV20-1 and TRBJ2-7, with no clear D. The DNA end is a closer match to TRBJ2-5, so the J assignment may be wrong. Germline V CDR1 and CDR2: DFQATT, SNEGSKA (reference sequence). The CDR3 is made up of 14 amino acids. This CDR3 reads CSARRGWNKETQYF. The CDR3 DNA reads as TGCAGTGCTAGACGAGGCTGGAACAAAGAGACCCAGTACTTC.

The chain employs TRBV12-3 or TRBV12-4 and TRBJ2-1; no clear D gene. The V and J ends lost 3 bases and 2 bases respectively, with 8 bases between them. This CDR3 region has 14 residues. In DNA form, the CDR3 reads TGTGCCAGCAGTTTGAAAACCGCCTACAATGAGCAGTTCTTC. The encoded protein is CASSLKTAYNEQFF.

This clonotype showed up just a few times. This chain joins TRBV20-1 and TRBJ2-5, with 9 bases identical to TRBD1. Germline CDR1 is DFQATT and CDR2 is SNEGSKA (reference sequence). This CDR3 contains 15 residues. V gave up 0 bases and J gave up 5 bases; unmatched junction bases: 7. The CDR3 DNA reads TGCAGTGCTAGAGAAACGGACAGGGGCAGGGAGACCCAGTACTTC. Amino acids: CSARETDRGRETQYF.

The chain uses TRBV20-1 and TRBJ2-5, with a tentative D call TRBD1 (6 bases). V was clipped by 3 bases and J by 12 bases, with 14 bases between them. This CDR3 is 11 amino acids long. Germline CDR1 and CDR2: DFQATT and SNEGSKA (reference sequence). CDR3 sequence reads: CSASTEAGEYF. The CDR3 bases are TGCAGTGCTAGTACTGAGGCAGGGGAGTACTTC.

The V call is TRBV12-3 or TRBV12-4, the J call TRBJ1-2; D remains ambiguous. Trimming removed 6 bases from V and 11 bases from J, with 4 bases in between. There are 8 residues in the CDR3. The CDR3, as DNA: TGTGCCAGCAGACCTTACACCTTC. Amino acids: CASRPYTF.

This clonotype turned up a few times. The genes are TRBV5-1 and TRBJ2-1; tentatively, D is TRBD2 (6 bases). The CDR3 loop spans 16 amino acids. CDR1 SGHRS and CDR2 YFSETQ come from the germline V gene. Trimming removed 0 bases at V and 7 bases at J, with 17 bases between. The CDR3, as DNA: TGCGCCAGCAGCTTGGGGACTACATCTGGTTGGAATGAGCAGTTCTTC. Translating it yields CASSLGTTSGWNEQFF.

A few counts support this clonotype. V and J are TRBV7-6 and TRBJ2-1, with no clear D. Per germline, CDR1 SGHVS and CDR2 FNYEAQ. The CDR3 has 15 amino acids. Trimming left V 2 bases short and J 9 bases short, with 17 bases between. CDR3 sequence: CASSLPAGVSGEQFF. The CDR3 coding sequence is TGTGCCAGCAGCTTACCAGCTGGGGTGAGTGGTGAGCAGTTCTTC.

This clonotype has only a few counts. The gene calls are TRBV12-3 or TRBV12-4 and TRBJ2-7; D is unresolved. This CDR3 is built from 15 residues. Trimming removed 2 bases from V and 2 bases from J, with 13 bases in between. The CDR3, as DNA: TGTGCCAGCAGTTTATCATCCAGGAATCCCTACGAGCAGTACTTC. Encoded protein: CASSLSSRNPYEQYF.

This clonotype was detected only a few times. The rearrangement uses TRBV4-2 and TRBJ2-3; 8 nucleotides match TRBD2. The CDR3 contains 17 residues. In germline, CDR1 is LGHNA, CDR2 YNFKEQ. The V segment lost 4 bases and the J segment 0 bases; nucleotides outside the gene matches: 9. The CDR3 reads CASSPTPAGVSTDTQYF. The DNA for the CDR3 is TGTGCCAGCAGCCCAACCCCAGCGGGGGTTAGCACAGATACGCAGTATTTT.

The chain employs TRBV4-1 and TRBJ2-5; a weak D match, TRBD2 (6 bases). Trimming removed 3 bases at V and 5 bases at J, with 19 bases between. CDR3 length: 16 residues. Germline CDR1 reads MGHRA; CDR2 reads YSYEKL. CDR3 coding DNA: TGCGCCAGCAGCCAGAGAATGCGGGACCCCCCGGAGACCCAGTACTTC. It specifies CASSQRMRDPPETQYF.

The rearrangement uses TRBV9 and TRBJ2-5; D is uncertain. Looked up from germline, CDR1 is SGDLS and CDR2 is YYNGEE. The V and J ends lost 1 base and 1 base respectively, with 5 bases between them. This CDR3 is built from 13 residues. The CDR3 protein is CASSVLGQETQYF. DNA of the CDR3: TGTGCCAGCAGCGTACTAGGCCAAGAGACCCAGTACTTC.

This clonotype was seen only a few times. The rearrangement uses TRBV12-3 or TRBV12-4 and TRBJ1-2, with 10 bases identical to TRBD1. The CDR3 runs 14 residues. V shed 6 bases, J shed 2 bases, and the junction held 3 bases outside the gene matches. CDR3 loop: CASRDRGGNYGYTF. CDR3 nucleotides: TGTGCCAGCAGGGACAGGGGGGGAAACTATGGCTACACCTTC.

The sample holds a few counts of this clonotype. The chain links TRBV29-1 to TRBJ2-1; D is possibly TRBD2 (7 bases). The CDR3 extends over 16 amino acids. Germline V gene lookup returns CDR1 SQVTM and CDR2 ANQGSEA. V was trimmed by 7 bases and J by 6 bases, leaving 25 bases between them. The CDR3 DNA sequence: TGCAGCGCGCGCGGCGGGGGCGATAGGTGGCTCAATGAGCAGTTCTTC. Residues: CSARGGGDRWLNEQFF.

This chain links TRBV7-6 with TRBJ1-2; perhaps TRBD1 as D (6 bases). This CDR3 is 14 amino acids long. V was trimmed by 1 base and J by 8 bases, leaving 14 bases between them. The germline gives CDR1 SGHVS, CDR2 FNYEAQ. This chain's CDR3 is CASSLDPGARGYTF. CDR3 coding DNA: TGTGCCAGCAGCTTAGACCCGGGGGCAAGAGGCTACACCTTC.

This clonotype turned up a few times. This rearrangement joins TRBV20-1 to TRBJ1-2, with D possibly TRBD1 on 5 matching bases. Germline loops: CDR1 DFQATT, CDR2 SNEGSKA (reference sequence). The CDR3 is made up of 15 amino acids. Between the trimmed V and J ends, which lost 4 bases and 3 bases, there was a span of 18 bases. The CDR3, as DNA: TGCAGTGCTACGGGGCAGGGAGTCCAATACTATGGCTACACCTTC. Protein: CSATGQGVQYYGYTF.

The V gene is TRBV7-9, the J gene TRBJ2-7; 7 bases are a match to TRBD1. Germline CDR1 and CDR2: SEHNR and FQNEAQ (reference sequence). After removal of 8 bases from V and 7 bases from J, the junction contained 11 bases not matched to a gene. The CDR3 spans 13 residues. In nucleotides, the CDR3 is TGTGCCAGCGGCCTACAGGGGCTTTGGGAGCAGTACTTC. Protein product: CASGLQGLWEQYF.

This clonotype has more than one count but fewer than ten. The V call is TRBV7-6, the J call TRBJ1-1; possible D gene TRBD1, 5 bases. Germline V gene sequence: CDR1 SGHVS, CDR2 FNYEAQ. V was clipped by 5 bases and J by 2 bases, with 12 bases between them. The CDR3 has 14 residues. CDR3 nucleotides: TGTGCCAGCAGCCCACCACAGGCTAACACTGAAGCTTTCTTT. Translated, it gives CASSPPQANTEAFF. Variable domain in full (rest from reference TRBV7-6 and TRBJ1-1): GAGVSQSPRYKVTKRGQDVALRCDPISGHVSLYWYRQALGQGPEFLTYFNYEAQQDKSGLPNDRFSAERPEGSISTLTIQRTEQRDSAMYRCASSPPQANTEAFFGQGTRLTVV.

The rearrangement joins TRBV12-3 or TRBV12-4 to TRBJ2-7; D gene ambiguous. The V end was cut by 5 bases, the J end by 6 bases, with 8 bases between. The CDR3 sequence is 11 residues long. The CDR3 nucleotides are TGTGCCAGCAGTGGGGTGGGCGAGCAGTACTTC. Its protein product is CASSGVGEQYF.

This clonotype has more than one count but fewer than ten. For the CDR3, the DNA is TGCAGTGCCCCCAGTCCCGGCTGGGGGGCGCAAGGCTACACCTTC. Translated, it gives CSAPSPGWGAQGYTF. The chain recombines TRBV20-1 with TRBJ1-2, with a possible D match to TRBD1 (6 bases). The germline V gene has CDR1 DFQATT and CDR2 SNEGSKA (reference sequence). The V end was cut by 6 bases, the J end by 8 bases, with 25 bases between. The CDR3 length is 15 residues.

This clonotype was observed a handful of times. V gene TRBV6-2 or TRBV6-3 combines with J gene TRBJ1-1; D is unresolved. V was trimmed by 0 bases and J by 1 base, leaving 9 bases between them. Per germline, CDR1 MNHEY and CDR2 SVGEGT. The CDR3 has 15 amino acids. The CDR3, as DNA: TGTGCCAGCAGTTACTCCGGGCAGCCGAACACTGAAGCTTTCTTT. This codes for CASSYSGQPNTEAFF.

V usage is TRBV12-3 or TRBV12-4 and J usage is TRBJ2-1; 10 bases are a match to TRBD2. The CDR3 is made up of 16 amino acids. V lost 3 bases, J lost 8 bases, and 10 bases stayed unmatched. The CDR3 DNA follows: TGTGCCAGCAGTTTTGCTAGCGGGAGCTCCAGCGATGAGCAGTTCTTC. Its translation is CASSFASGSSSDEQFF.

This chain links TRBV6-5 with TRBJ2-7, with 9 bases fitting TRBD1. The J segment lost 4 bases and the V segment lost 5 bases, leaving 12 bases of the junction unmatched. This CDR3 comprises 16 residues. Germline V gene data show CDR1 as MNHEY and CDR2 as SVGAGI. The CDR3 sequence is CASSPLTGTGSYEQYF. Here the CDR3 DNA reads TGTGCCAGCAGTCCCTTAACCGGGACAGGGAGTTACGAGCAGTACTTC.

This clonotype showed up just a few times. The chain has TRBV10-3 and TRBJ2-7; no reliable D call. Germline values: CDR1 ENHRY, CDR2 SYGVKD. Trimming pared 4 bases from V and 1 base from J, leaving 11 bases between. CDR3 length equals 14 residues. The CDR3 nucleotides are TGTGCCATCAGTGCCGATTCTATTTCCTACGAGCAGTACTTC. Protein sequence: CAISADSISYEQYF.

The chain's CDR3 is CASKGPGVSYEQYF. The CDR3 nucleotides are TGTGCCAGCAAGGGTCCAGGGGTATCGTACGAGCAGTACTTC. The V gene is TRBV28, the J gene TRBJ2-7; TRBD1 is a possible D gene (6 bases). The CDR3 sequence is 14 residues long. Trimming took 7 bases from V and 4 from J, leaving 17 bases between them. Germline assignment: CDR1 MDHEN and CDR2 SYDVKM.

The chain uses TRBV2 and TRBJ2-2, with 7 bases lining up with TRBD2. The J segment lost 7 bases and the V segment lost 7 bases, leaving 9 bases of the junction unmatched. CDR1 and CDR2 (germline): SNHLY, FYNNEI. CDR3 size: 14 residues. The CDR3 nucleotides read TGTGCCAGCACCAGGGAGGGGACTTTCGGGGAGCTGTTTTTT. Amino acids: CASTREGTFGELFF.